Each of the 8 T cell receptor beta chains below was sequenced from the same sample in a study of cytomegalovirus exposure and HLA in healthy donors. It was with 60 Vbeta and 13 Jbeta primers that the PCR ran. Sequenced by immunoSEQ multiplex PCR; TCRdb stores in-frame clones only, minus some. The sample consists of 200,000 to 250,000 clones, about 70% of them appearing once. The source material was PBMCs. Receptor source: a woman aged 25 to 39 in good health and CMV-seronegative.

The chain carries TRBV10-2 and TRBJ1-2, with 9 bases lining up with TRBD1. The germline V gene encodes CDR1 WSHSY and CDR2 SAAADI. The CDR3 has 14 residues. The V and J ends lost 0 bases and 7 bases, in that order; junction bases with no gene match: 3. CDR3 coding DNA: TGCGCCAGCAGTGAGTCGACAGGGGGAGGTGGCTACACCTTC. Translated, it gives CASSESTGGGGYTF.

This clone was seen just once. The rearrangement links TRBV6-5 to TRBJ2-6; a weak D match, TRBD2 (5 bases). V was trimmed by 6 bases and J by 0 bases, leaving 9 bases between them. CDR3 size: 15 residues. Germline V gene data show CDR1 as MNHEY and CDR2 as SVGAGI. The CDR3 sequence is CASSSEGSGANVLTF. The CDR3 DNA is TGTGCCAGCAGCTCTGAGGGCTCTGGGGCCAACGTCCTGACTTTC.

V is TRBV18 and J is TRBJ1-1; D might be TRBD1 (5 bases). The germline V gene encodes CDR1 KGHSH and CDR2 LQKENI. CDR3 length: 15 residues. The V gene lost 0 bases and the J gene lost 4 bases, with 12 bases spanning the gap. The CDR3: CASSPPYRTSTEAFF. The CDR3 DNA sequence: TGTGCCAGCTCACCACCATACAGGACCAGCACTGAAGCTTTCTTT.

The V call is TRBV9, the J call TRBJ1-5; possible D gene TRBD1, 5 bases. CDR1 is SGDLS and CDR2 is YYNGEE in the germline V gene. Between the trimmed V and J ends, which lost 1 base and 6 bases, there was a span of 14 bases. CDR3 size: 15 residues. In DNA, the CDR3 is TGTGCCAGCAGCGTACAGGGTGGTAAGGGTCAGCCCCAGCATTTT. Its protein product is CASSVQGGKGQPQHF.

The rearrangement links TRBV4-1 to TRBJ2-1; 8 bases match TRBD2. CDR1 and CDR2 from the germline V gene are MGHRA and YSYEKL. The CDR3 has 20 amino acids. Losses at the gene ends were 0 bases for V and 5 bases for J; bases not matched to a gene: 18. The CDR3 DNA reads TGCGCCAGCAGCCAAGATAATGAAGGCAGAAGGGCGGGAGGAGACAATGAGCAGTTCTTC. Protein sequence: CASSQDNEGRRAGGDNEQFF.

This clone turned up a few times. The chain links TRBV29-1 to TRBJ1-2, with TRBD1 as a possible D gene (5 bases). Germline-derived CDR1 and CDR2 are SQVTM and ANQGSEA. V gave up 4 bases and J gave up 2 bases, with 11 bases separating them. The CDR3 is 13 residues long. CDR3 DNA sequence: TGCAGCGTTGCTGAGGGACTAAACTATGGCTACACCTTC. As protein: CSVAEGLNYGYTF.

The V and J genes are TRBV7-2 and TRBJ2-5; no clear D. The CDR3 is 15 residues long. The germline gives CDR1 SGHTA, CDR2 FQGNSA. V was trimmed by 1 base and J by 3 bases, leaving 12 bases between them. The CDR3 sequence is CASSLGARMEETQYF. The CDR3 bases are TGTGCCAGCAGCTTAGGGGCCAGAATGGAAGAGACCCAGTACTTC.

CDR3 loop: CASEKGVRETQYF. CDR3 nucleotide sequence: TGTGCCAGCGAGAAAGGGGTTCGAGAGACCCAGTACTTC. This chain connects TRBV6-5 to TRBJ2-5, with D tentatively TRBD1 (5 bases). This CDR3 spans 13 amino acids. CDR1 is MNHEY, CDR2 SVGAGI, per germline. V lost 8 bases to trimming and J lost 4 bases, with 14 bases between them.